The clone carrying this T cell receptor beta chain was counted at least ten times. TCRdb fed the 5' RACE reads into MiXCR, producing one record per CDR3 protein. The sample holds approximately 44,000 distinct CDR3 sequences; around 15% are singletons and the top ten take approximately 4%. The data originate from a study of neurological immune-mediated disorders. Germline V gives CDR1 SEHNR, CDR2 FQNEAQ (reference sequence). The CDR3 is 17 residues long. V shed 4 bases, J shed 0 bases, and the junction held 6 bases outside the gene matches. This TCR came from a woman between 55 and 75 years old with HTLV-1-associated myelopathy (HAM/TSP). The sample was CD4+ T cells from blood. The J gene is TRBJ2-3, the V gene TRBV7-9; 11 nucleotides line up with TRBD2. This chain's CDR3 is CASSSPTSGGSTDTQYF. The CDR3, as DNA: TGTGCCAGCAGCTCCCCTACTAGCGGGGGTAGCACAGATACGCAGTATTTT.